The clone carrying this T cell receptor beta chain occurred a few times. These data belong to a study of blood T cell repertoires in COVID-19. Study at large: The origin of the acute and convalescent COVID-19 samples was the United States, Italy and Spain. The cDNA or gDNA used as material had been derived from T cells, B-cell-depleted T cells, or PBMCs.

Germline CDR1 and CDR2: DFQATT and SNEGSKA (reference sequence). Trimming shortened V by 3 bases and J by 7 bases, and 9 bases separated the two germline ends. The CDR3 runs 11 residues. Source study methods: Estimation of nucleated cell counts relied on the amplification of reference gene primers. Using immunoSEQ multiplex PCR, the repertoire was profiled, and TCRdb retains in-frame clones only, with some absent. V, J and clone size reflect that table, while D and trimming were determined from the DNA. The sample holds some 150,000 clones, 80% seen once. The sample comprised peripheral blood. The V call is TRBV20-1, the J call TRBJ1-1; D call uncertain. The TCR sequence derives from a man in his fifties or sixties with acute or convalescent COVID-19. The CDR3 coding sequence is TGCAGTGCTAGCAGGTTCAGTGAAGCTTTCTTT. Amino acids: CSASRFSEAFF.